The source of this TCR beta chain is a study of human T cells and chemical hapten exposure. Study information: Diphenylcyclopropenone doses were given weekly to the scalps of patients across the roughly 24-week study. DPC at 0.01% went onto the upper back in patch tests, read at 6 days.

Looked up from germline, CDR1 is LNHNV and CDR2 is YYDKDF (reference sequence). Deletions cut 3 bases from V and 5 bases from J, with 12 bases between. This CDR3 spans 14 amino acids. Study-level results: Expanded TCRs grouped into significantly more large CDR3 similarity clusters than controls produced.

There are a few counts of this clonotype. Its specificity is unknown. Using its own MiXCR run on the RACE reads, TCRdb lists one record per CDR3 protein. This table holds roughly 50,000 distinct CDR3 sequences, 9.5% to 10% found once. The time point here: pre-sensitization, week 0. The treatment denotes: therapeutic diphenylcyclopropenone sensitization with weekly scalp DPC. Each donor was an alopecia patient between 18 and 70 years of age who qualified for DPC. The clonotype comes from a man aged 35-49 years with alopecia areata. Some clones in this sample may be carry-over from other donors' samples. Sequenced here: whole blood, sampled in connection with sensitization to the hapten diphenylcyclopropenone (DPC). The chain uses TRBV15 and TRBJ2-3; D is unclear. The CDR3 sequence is CATSSLSYGDTQYF. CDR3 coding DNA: TGTGCCACCAGCAGCCTCTCCTACGGAGATACGCAGTATTTT.